Sequencing of this T cell receptor beta chain was carried out in a study of early T cells in non-severe SARS-CoV-2 infection. TCRdb re-derived calls from the 5' RACE reads in MiXCR, one entry per CDR3 protein. The sample has tens of thousands of distinct CDR3 sequences, roughly an eighth seen once. This clonotype was detected many times. The origin of this receptor is an adult who was a healthcare worker with PCR-confirmed SARS-CoV-2 infection or an uninfected control (not recorded which). Specimen: whole blood.

The CDR3 sequence: CASTSLEAPGTQYF. The CDR3, as DNA: TGTGCCAGCACGTCCCTCGAAGCACCCGGTACGCAGTATTTT. The V and J genes are TRBV5-5 and TRBJ2-3, with D hard to call. Trimming pared 6 bases from V and 8 bases from J, leaving 19 bases between. CDR1 is SGHKS and CDR2 is YYEKEE in the germline V gene (reference sequence). The length of the CDR3 is 14 residues.